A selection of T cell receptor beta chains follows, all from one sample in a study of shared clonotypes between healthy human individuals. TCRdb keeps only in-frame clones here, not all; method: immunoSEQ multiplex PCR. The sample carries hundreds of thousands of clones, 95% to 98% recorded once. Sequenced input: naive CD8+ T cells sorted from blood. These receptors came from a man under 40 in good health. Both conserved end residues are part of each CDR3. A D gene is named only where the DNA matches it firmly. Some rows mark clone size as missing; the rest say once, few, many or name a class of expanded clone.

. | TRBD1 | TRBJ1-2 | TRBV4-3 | TGCGCCAGCAGCCCCGGGACAGGACTATATGGCTACACCTTC | CASSPGTGLYGYTF
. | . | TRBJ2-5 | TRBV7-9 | TGTGCCAGCAGCTTAGCGTCGCGGCAGCGAGAAGAGACCCAGTACTTC | CASSLASRQREETQYF
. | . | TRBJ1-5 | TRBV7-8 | TGTGCCAGCAGCCCAGGGACCCGGAGGGAGGCTCAGCCCCAGCATTTT | CASSPGTRREAQPQHF
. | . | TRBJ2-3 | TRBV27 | TGTGCCAGCAGTCCTCTAAAAGCGGTCCCTAGCACAGATACGCAGTATTTT | CASSPLKAVPSTDTQYF
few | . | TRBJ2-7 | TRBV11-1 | TGTGCCAGCAGCACACCCGGGTACCTCTCCTACGAGCAGTACTTC | CASSTPGYLSYEQYF
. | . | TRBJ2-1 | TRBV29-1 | TGCAGCGTTTCGTCCTCGAGGGTGGGGTACAATGAGCAGTTCTTC | CSVSSSRVGYNEQFF
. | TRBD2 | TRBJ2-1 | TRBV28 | TGTGCCAGCAGTTTGGATACTAGCGGAGGATACAATGAGCAGTTCTTC | CASSLDTSGGYNEQFF
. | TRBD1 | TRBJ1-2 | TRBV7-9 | TGTGCCAGCAGCGAAGGACAGGGGGGAAGGGGCTACACCTTC | CASSEGQGGRGYTF
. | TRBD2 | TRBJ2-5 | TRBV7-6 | TGTGCCAGCAGCGCTAGACTAGCGGGGCAAGAGACCCAGTACTTC | CASSARLAGQETQYF
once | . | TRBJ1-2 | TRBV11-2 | TGTGCCAGCAGCGCCCTTGGGGGAAACTATGGCTACACCTTC | CASSALGGNYGYTF
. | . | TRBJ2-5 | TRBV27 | TGTGCCAGCAGTGTCCGGGACTTGCGAGAGACCCAGTACTTC | CASSVRDLRETQYF
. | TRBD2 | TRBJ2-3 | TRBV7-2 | TGTGCCAGCAGCCGTGGAGCGGGAGTAGGAGATACGCAGTATTTT | CASSRGAGVGDTQYF
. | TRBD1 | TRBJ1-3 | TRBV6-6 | TGTGCCAGCAGCCCGGACAGGCCCTCTGGAAACACCATATATTTT | CASSPDRPSGNTIYF
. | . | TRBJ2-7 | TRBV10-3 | TGTGCCACCCGCGTAGGATACGAGCAGTACTTC | CATRVGYEQYF
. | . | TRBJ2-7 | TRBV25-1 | TGTGCCAGCAGTGCCCAATCCGGGACCGATTCCTACGAGCAGTACTTC | CASSAQSGTDSYEQYF
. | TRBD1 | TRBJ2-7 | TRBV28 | TGTGCCAGCACCCGGGACAGGCCCGACGAGCAGTACTTC | CASTRDRPDEQYF
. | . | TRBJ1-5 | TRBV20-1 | TGCAGTGCTGGATACGGTCAGCCCCAGCATTTT | CSAGYGQPQHF